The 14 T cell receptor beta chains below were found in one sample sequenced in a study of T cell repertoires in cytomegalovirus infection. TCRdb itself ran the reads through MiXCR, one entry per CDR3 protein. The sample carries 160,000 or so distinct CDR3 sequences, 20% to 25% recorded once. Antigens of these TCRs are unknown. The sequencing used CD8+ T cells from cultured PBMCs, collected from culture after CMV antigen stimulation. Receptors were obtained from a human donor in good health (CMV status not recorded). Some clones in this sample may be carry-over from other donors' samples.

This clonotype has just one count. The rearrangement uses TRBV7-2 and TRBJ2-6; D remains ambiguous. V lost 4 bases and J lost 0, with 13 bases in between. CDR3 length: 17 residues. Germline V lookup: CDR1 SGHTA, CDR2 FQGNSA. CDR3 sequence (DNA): TGTGCCAGCAGCTCCACGTCATTGGACTCTGGGGCCAACGTCCTGACTTTC. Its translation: CASSSTSLDSGANVLTF.

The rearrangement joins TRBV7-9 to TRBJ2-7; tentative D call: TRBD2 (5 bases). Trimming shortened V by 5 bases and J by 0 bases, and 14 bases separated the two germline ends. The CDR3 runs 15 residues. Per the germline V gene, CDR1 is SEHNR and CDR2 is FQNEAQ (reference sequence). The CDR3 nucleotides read TGTGCCAGCAGCCCCCCGGGATTTAGCTCCTACGAGCAGTACTTC. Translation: CASSPPGFSSYEQYF.

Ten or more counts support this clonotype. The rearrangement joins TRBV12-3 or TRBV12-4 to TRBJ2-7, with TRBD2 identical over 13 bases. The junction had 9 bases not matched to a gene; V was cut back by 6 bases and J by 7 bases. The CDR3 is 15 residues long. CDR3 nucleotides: TGTGCCAGCAGCCTTACTAGCGGGGGGGCCCGAGAGCAGTACTTC. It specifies CASSLTSGGAREQYF.

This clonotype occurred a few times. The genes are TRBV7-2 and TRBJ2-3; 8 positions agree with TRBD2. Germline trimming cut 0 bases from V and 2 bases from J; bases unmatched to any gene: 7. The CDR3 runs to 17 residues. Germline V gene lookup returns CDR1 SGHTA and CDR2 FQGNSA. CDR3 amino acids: CASSLAPSGRTTDTQYF. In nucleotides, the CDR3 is TGTGCCAGCAGCTTAGCCCCTAGCGGGCGCACCACAGATACGCAGTATTTT.

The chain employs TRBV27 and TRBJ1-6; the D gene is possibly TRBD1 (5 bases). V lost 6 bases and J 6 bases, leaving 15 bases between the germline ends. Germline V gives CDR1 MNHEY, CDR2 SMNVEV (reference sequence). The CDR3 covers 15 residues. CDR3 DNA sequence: TGTGCCAGCAGCTCGTTTGGGACCCTTAATTCACCCCTCCACTTT. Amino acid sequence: CASSSFGTLNSPLHF.

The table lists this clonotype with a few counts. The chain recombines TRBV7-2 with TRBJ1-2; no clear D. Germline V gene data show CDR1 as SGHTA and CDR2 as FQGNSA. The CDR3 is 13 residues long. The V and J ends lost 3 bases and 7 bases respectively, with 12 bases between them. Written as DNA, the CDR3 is TGTGCCAGCAGCTTTCGTGATCGATCTGGCTACACCTTC. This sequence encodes CASSFRDRSGYTF.

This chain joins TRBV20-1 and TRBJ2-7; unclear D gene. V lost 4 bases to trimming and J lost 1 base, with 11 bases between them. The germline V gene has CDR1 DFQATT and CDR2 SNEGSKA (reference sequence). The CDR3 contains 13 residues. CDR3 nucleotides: TGCAGTGCTACGCAGGCGGTTTCCTACGAGCAGTACTTC. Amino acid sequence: CSATQAVSYEQYF.

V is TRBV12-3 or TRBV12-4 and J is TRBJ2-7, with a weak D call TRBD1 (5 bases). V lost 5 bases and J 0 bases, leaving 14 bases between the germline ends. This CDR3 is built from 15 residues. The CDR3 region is CASSDTGFHSYEQYF. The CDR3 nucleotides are TGTGCCAGCAGTGACACAGGTTTCCACTCCTACGAGCAGTACTTC.

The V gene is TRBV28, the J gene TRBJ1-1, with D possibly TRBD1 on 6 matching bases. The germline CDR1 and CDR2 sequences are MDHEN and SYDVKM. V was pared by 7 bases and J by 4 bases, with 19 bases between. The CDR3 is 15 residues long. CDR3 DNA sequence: TGTGCCAGCATGCCGCGCAGGGGAAGAATCACTGAAGCTTTCTTT. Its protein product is CASMPRRGRITEAFF. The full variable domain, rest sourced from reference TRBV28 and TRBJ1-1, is DVKVTQSSRYLVKRTGEKVFLECVQDMDHENMFWYRQDPGLGLRLIYFSYDVKMKEKGDIPEGYSVSREKKERFSLILESASTNQTSMYLCASMPRRGRITEAFFGQGTRLTVV.

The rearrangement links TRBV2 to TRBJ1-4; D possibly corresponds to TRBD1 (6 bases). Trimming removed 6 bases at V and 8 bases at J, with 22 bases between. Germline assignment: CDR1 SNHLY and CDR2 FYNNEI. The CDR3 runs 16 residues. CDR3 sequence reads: CASRPRMDSGREKLFF. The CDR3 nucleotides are TGTGCCAGCAGACCCAGGATGGACAGTGGTCGAGAAAAACTGTTTTTT. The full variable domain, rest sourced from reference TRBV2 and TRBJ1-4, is EPEVTQTPSHQVTQMGQEVILRCVPISNHLYFYWYRQILGQKVEFLVSFYNNEISEKSEIFDDQFSVERPDGSNFTLKIRSTKLEDSAMYFCASRPRMDSGREKLFFGSGTQLSVL.

The CDR3 loop reads CAWSAESSYNEQFF. CDR3 bases: TGTGCCTGGTCTGCAGAGAGCTCCTACAATGAGCAGTTCTTC. This rearrangement joins TRBV30 to TRBJ2-1; D remains ambiguous. V gave up 5 bases and J gave up 0 bases, with 11 bases separating them. This CDR3 comprises 14 residues. Germline V gene lookup returns CDR1 GTSNPN and CDR2 SVGIG (reference sequence).

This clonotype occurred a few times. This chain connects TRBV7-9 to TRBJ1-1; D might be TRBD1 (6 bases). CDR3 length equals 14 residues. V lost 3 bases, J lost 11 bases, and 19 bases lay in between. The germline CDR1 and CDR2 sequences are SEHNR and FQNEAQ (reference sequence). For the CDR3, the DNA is TGTGCCAGCAGCTTCCCTGGGGGGGCCGCCGGGGCTTTCTTT. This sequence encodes CASSFPGGAAGAFF. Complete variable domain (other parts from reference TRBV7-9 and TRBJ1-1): DTGVSQNPRHKITKRGQNVTFRCDPISEHNRLYWYRQTLGQGPEFLTYFQNEAQLEKSRLLSDRFSAERPKGSFSTLEIQRTEQGDSAMYLCASSFPGGAAGAFFGQGTRLTVV.

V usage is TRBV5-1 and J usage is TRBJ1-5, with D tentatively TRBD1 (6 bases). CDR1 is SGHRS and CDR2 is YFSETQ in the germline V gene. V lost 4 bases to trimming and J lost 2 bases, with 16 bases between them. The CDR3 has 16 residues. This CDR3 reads CASSLGAVRGNQPQHF. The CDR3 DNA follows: TGCGCCAGCAGCCTGGGGGCGGTCAGGGGCAATCAGCCCCAGCATTTT.

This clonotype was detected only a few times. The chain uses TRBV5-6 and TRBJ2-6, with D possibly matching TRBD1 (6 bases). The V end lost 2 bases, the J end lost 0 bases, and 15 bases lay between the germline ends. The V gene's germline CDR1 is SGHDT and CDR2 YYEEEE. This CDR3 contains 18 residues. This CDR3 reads CASSLRIRTVSGANVLTF. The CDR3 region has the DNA TGTGCCAGCAGCTTAAGAATCAGGACAGTCTCTGGGGCCAACGTCCTGACTTTC.